The entry that follows covers one T cell receptor beta chain sequence. Its antigen specificity is not known. The input lacks base qualities; no much larger clone sits a single base away. The record originates from a study of PD-L1 blockade in urothelial cancer (dated by TCRdb to about 2017). Context from the whole study: All patients started therapy in about 2014 and received atezolizumab 1,200 mg intravenously every 3 weeks. A median of roughly 140,000 T cells and 65,000 to 90,000 unique TCRs was obtained from blood samples, and a median clonality of about 0.08 was observed. In the same patients, pretreatment tumors underwent whole exome sequencing and RNA sequencing in addition to TCR sequencing. Under 30 patients had pretreatment blood TCR-seq, roughly 24 had at least one posttreatment blood collection, and roughly 24 had tumor TCR-seq. About 85% of the 29 patients were identified as males with urothelial cancer of bladder origin, and a prior smoking history was reported by 18 of 29 patients. Progression-free survival longer than 6 months counted as durable clinical benefit, and TCR features were additionally tested against both progression-free and overall survival. An ECOG performance status of 0 or 1 was recorded for the patients, and 0 to 3 prior chemotherapy regimens had been received by the patients. An exploratory multi-omic analysis was conducted of the somatic, immune and clinical correlates of response to PD-L1 blockade with atezolizumab in urothelial cancer. Pretreatment tumor samples, along with matched peripheral blood serially collected before and after atezolizumab treatment, were subjected to TCR sequencing. Blood samples were analyzed at 3 weeks after treatment start (second dose) and at 6 weeks after treatment start. Eight or nine patients reached durable clinical benefit, while around 19 patients did not. Beyond this particular receptor, the publication reports: Small sample size (n ≈ 27) and many exploratory analyses mean the results are intended to be hypothesis-generating. Patients with durable benefit showed greater expansion of tumor-associated TCR clones in peripheral blood 3 weeks after starting treatment (n of about 20, p = 0.022). A pretreatment peripheral blood TCR clonality below the median was linked to improved progression-free and overall survival.

Synthetic TCR analog templates were spiked into each PCR so that absolute template abundance could be estimated from read counts. Using the immunoSEQ assay, TCRbeta CDR3 regions were amplified from genomic DNA with bias-controlled V and J gene primers. Sequencing of rearranged TCRbeta segments was done at approximately 20X coverage. The study's own analysis went as follows. Sequencing errors were corrected by clustering, and CDR3s were annotated against IMGT so that V, D and J genes could be assigned. Out-of-frame and stop-codon sequences were excluded, and only productive TCRbeta rearrangements were used in downstream analyses. Clonality was computed as one minus Shannon entropy normalized by the log of the number of unique productive sequences. Clones differing between time points or between blood and tumor were identified by Fisher's exact test with Benjamini-Hochberg correction at adjusted p below 0.01. TCRdb obtained this table from immuneACCESS and retained in-frame rearrangements with V and J assigned. These tables miss some clones; where compared with another copy, unresolved V genes account for less than half of the shortfall, and the remainder is unexplained. V and J calls and clone size are given by that table; D and trimming were obtained from the DNA. Across this sample there are tens of thousands of clones, with around 87% seen only once. Clones ranked in the top ten supply about 16% of the sample.

Reading the germline V gene gives CDR1 SGHRS and CDR2 YFSETQ. From its cysteine to its phenylalanine, the CDR3 spans 18 amino acids. Just CDR3 DNA is preserved here, 54 bases in frame from base 1. Trimming leaves V shorter by 0 bases and J shorter by 0 bases, with the junction holding 7 bases beyond the gene matches. The intended sense of this specimen's time point label: pretreatment peripheral blood. The cohort comprised roughly 30 patients with locally advanced or metastatic urothelial carcinoma treated at Memorial Sloan Kettering on a trial protocol. Peripheral blood mononuclear cells were collected from each patient pretreatment and during treatment, giving between 1 and 8 total time points per patient. The Qiagen DNeasy Blood extraction kit was used to purify genomic DNA from total PBMCs and tumor samples. PBMCs were collected pretreatment and during treatment, and were isolated and stored as previously described.

The chain is assembled from TRBV5-1 and TRBJ1-4; a stretch of 8 junction bases matches TRBD1. This clonotype was obtained from a man aged 55 to 70 with urothelial cancer. The sequences come from PBMCs, collected around atezolizumab (anti-PD-L1) treatment. In nucleotide form, the sequence is TGCGCCAGCAGCTTGGACGGGACAGGCTTTGCAACTAATGAAAAACTGTTTTTT. The resulting protein is CASSLDGTGFATNEKLFF.